This T cell receptor (beta chain) was captured by sequencing in a study of shared clonotypes between healthy human individuals. Overall study: The plates for each donor numbered three CD4 naive, three CD4 memory, two CD8 naive and one CD8 memory.

The CDR3 runs 15 residues. The V gene's germline CDR1 is SGHAT and CDR2 FQNNGV. The V end was cut by 0 bases, the J end by 1 base, with 9 bases between. The run depth of the assay was deep. Sorted-subset replicate PCRs used 200 to 250 ng DNA, approximately 27,000 T cell genomes. Clones were read by immunoSEQ multiplex PCR, and TCRdb kept only the in-frame ones, dropping some. The sample contains millions of clones, roughly 95% of which appear only once. This sequence joins TRBV11-2 and TRBJ2-5; perhaps TRBD2 as D (5 bases). The sequencing sample was made of naive CD4+ T cells sorted from blood. Subset specified: CD45RA+ positively selected. The source of this sequence is a man between 18 and 29 years old in good health. The CDR3 spells CASSLEAGIQETQYF. CDR3 sequence (DNA): TGTGCCAGCAGCTTAGAAGCCGGGATCCAAGAGACCCAGTACTTC.